The subject of this entry is one TCR beta chain. Trimming stripped 4 bases from V and 4 bases from J, with 7 bases between. Germline values: CDR1 SGHAT, CDR2 FQDESV (reference sequence). The length of the CDR3 is 13 residues. This table comes from immunoSEQ multiplex PCR, and its TCRdb copy is limited to in-frame clones, with some not included. The sample includes 65,000 to 90,000 clones, around 92% of them seen just once. The data are from a study of technical replicates of blood from a handful of donors. This chain links TRBV11-1 with TRBJ2-2; perhaps TRBD1 as D (5 bases). Material for sequencing was T cells isolated from PBMCs. This clonotype was sampled from a human donor in good health. CDR3 DNA sequence: TGTGCCAGCAGCTCCAGGGCCACCGGGGAGCTGTTTTTT. Its protein product is CASSSRATGELFF. The full variable domain, with the rest looked up from reference TRBV11-1 and TRBJ2-2, is EAEVAQSPRYKITEKSQAVAFWCDPISGHATLYWYRQILGQGPELLVQFQDESVVDDSQLPKDRFSAERLKGVDSTLKIQPAELGDSAMYLCASSSRATGELFFGEGSRLTVL.